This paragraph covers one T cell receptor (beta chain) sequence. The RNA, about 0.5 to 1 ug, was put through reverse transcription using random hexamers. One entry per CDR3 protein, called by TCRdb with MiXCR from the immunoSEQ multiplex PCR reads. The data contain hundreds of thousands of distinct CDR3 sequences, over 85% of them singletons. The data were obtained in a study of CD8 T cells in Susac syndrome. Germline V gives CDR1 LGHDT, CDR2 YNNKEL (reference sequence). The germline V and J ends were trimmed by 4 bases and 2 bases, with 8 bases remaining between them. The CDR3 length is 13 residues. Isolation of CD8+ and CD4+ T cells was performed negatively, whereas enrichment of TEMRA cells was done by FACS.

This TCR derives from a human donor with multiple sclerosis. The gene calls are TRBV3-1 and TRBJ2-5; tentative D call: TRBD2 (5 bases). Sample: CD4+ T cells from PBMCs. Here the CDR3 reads CASSRAAQETQYF. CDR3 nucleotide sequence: TGTGCCAGCAGCCGAGCGGCTCAAGAGACCCAGTACTTC.